The source of this TCR beta chain is a study of cytomegalovirus exposure and HLA in healthy donors. Study-wide results and caveats: Researchers reported that three CMV-associated chains were confirmed in vitro as CMV antigen-specific. TCR beta V- and J-gene trimming was later associated with a missense DCLRE1C variant.

The PCR had 60 Vbeta and 13 Jbeta primers. The method was immunoSEQ multiplex PCR; TCRdb's version includes in-frame clones alone and lacks a portion of them. Counted here are 150,000 to 180,000 clones, approximately 72% occurring once; the ten biggest clones make up about 2.7%. With regard to this clone: What it recognizes is unknown.

Specimen: PBMCs. This clonotype was sampled from a man aged 18 to 30 in good health and CMV-seronegative.

DNA of the CDR3: TGTGCCAGCAGATTTACAGGGGAACTCTATGGCTACACCTTC. Protein sequence: CASRFTGELYGYTF. V is TRBV6-5 and J is TRBJ1-2; 7 positions match TRBD1. In germline, CDR1 is MNHEY, CDR2 SVGAGI. CDR3 length equals 14 residues. Trimming removed 6 bases from V and 4 bases from J; junction bases left unmatched: 8.